What follows describes a single T cell receptor beta chain. Its recognized antigen is unknown. Base-call qualities are not available, and no considerably larger clone is one nucleotide away. Preparation of the library involved PCR. For sequencing, an Illumina MiSeq was employed. SMARTScribe reverse transcriptase and a 5' template-switch oligo, by which a universal priming site was added, were used for cDNA synthesis. Each cDNA molecule was tagged by a 12-nucleotide random unique molecular identifier (UMI) carried on the template-switch oligo. During reverse transcription, TCRbeta transcripts were targeted by chain-specific reverse primers. Uracil DNA glycosylase treatment was used to remove residual template-switch adapters, and a Qiagen MinElute kit was used to purify the cDNA. For the first PCR, around 21 cycles were run with KAPA HiFi HotStart ReadyMix and step-out primers, split across four 50 ul reactions. First-round PCR products were gel-purified before further amplification. Illumina Nextera adapters were attached in a second PCR of 7 to 8 cycles, and the libraries were then purified and pooled. A 50-nucleotide 5' read captured the UMI barcode for each TCRbeta molecule. As for the original processing: The MIGEC toolkit was used to group reads by UMI into consensus reads. Forward and reverse consensus reads were merged with PEAR to produce final reads. Identical UMI-sequence pairs shared across libraries were treated as cross-sample contamination and removed by a custom decontamination script. V(D)J assignment and CDR3 extraction were performed with MIGMAP, a wrapper around IgBLAST. A TCR clonotype was defined by an identical V gene, J gene and CDR3 amino acid sequence; no sequencing was done for CDR1 and CDR2. The public reads were run again by TCRdb, first through fastp at Q25 and then through MiXCR, and only productive beta chains were kept. Every CDR3 protein is listed once, alongside the most common genes and DNA of its rows. The V and J calls come from TCRdb's annotation, not from the publication. The sample table lists over a thousand distinct CDR3 sequences, roughly 70% of them with a count of one. The ten largest clones capture 35% of the sample.

TCRbeta repertoires were quantified from mRNA rather than genomic DNA, which captures expressed receptors. Without cell sorting, buffy coat leukocytes were collected into Trizol, and RNA was extracted using the Direct-zol RNA MiniPrep Plus kit. EDTA blood tubes were spun right away at 4 degrees C to separate plasma, buffy coat and red blood cells. The data originate from a study of robustness of blood B and T cell sequencing (dated by TCRdb to between 2017 and 2018). Background for the entire study: The study aimed to determine how much peripheral blood is needed to reliably characterize an individual's TCRbeta and IgG repertoires. Each of the ten independently drawn blood samples had its TCRbeta and IgG repertoires measured. For technical replicates, two replicate TCRbeta cDNA libraries were prepared from one shared RNA pool that came from a single 10 ml draw.

Beyond this particular receptor, the publication reports: The 1,000 most abundant TCRbeta clonotypes from the pooled draws were found in every single 10 ml sample. A full plateau was not reached by TCRbeta rarefaction curves, suggesting under-sequencing or many low-abundance clonotypes. No improvement in the overlap of rare TCRbeta clonotypes was observed when tubes were pooled, implying that much larger blood volumes would be needed for rare TCRbeta clonotypes to be captured. When technical replicate libraries were compared, around 95% of the top 10,000 TCRbeta clonotypes in one library also turned up in the other. Evidence of cross-contamination, likely resulting from batch processing, was observed in one pair of TCRbeta libraries, and the UMI-sequence pairs shared between the two libraries were removed. Because EDTA tubes had to be fractionated immediately, the use of EDTA tubes in multi-site collections was limited. Coverage of the top 10,000 TCRbeta clonotypes approached saturation when 3 or 4 tubes (roughly 28-40 ml blood) were combined.

The receptor comes from a human donor in good health. The sequencing input was peripheral blood.

CDR3 region: CATSRSIAGITDTQYF. The bases are TGTGCCACCAGCAGATCAATAGCGGGGATCACAGATACGCAGTATTTT. The rearranged segments are TRBV15 and TRBJ2-3, and 8 bases in between align with TRBD2. The germline V gene (reference sequence) specifies LNHNV as CDR1 and YYDKDF as CDR2. After removal of 2 bases from V and 2 bases from J, the junction retains 6 bases not matched to a gene. From its cysteine to its phenylalanine, the CDR3 spans 16 amino acids. Only CDR3 DNA is held: 48 bases, read in frame from base 1. Reference TRBV15 and TRBJ2-3 proteins supply the regions before and after the CDR3; the full variable domain is: DAMVIQNPRYQVTQFGKPVTLSCSQTLNHNVMYWYQQKSSQAPKLLFHYYDKDFNNEADTPDNFQSRRPNTSFCFLDIRSPGLGDTAMYLCATSRSIAGITDTQYFGPGTRLTVL.